The next 4 T cell receptor beta chains were all read from a single sample in a study of response to subunit inactivated influenza vaccine. MiXCR, run by TCRdb on the RT-PCR reads, gives a single entry per CDR3 protein. The repertoire has 650,000 to 700,000 distinct CDR3 sequences, around a sixth of them found once; the top ten carry about 9.9%. Sample: PBMCs from blood, taken 11 to 12 days after vaccination. The source is a man aged 45-65 years who received an inactivated influenza vaccine.

Details on this clonotype: One end of the junction fails to match germline, which may point to a read error. The rearrangement joins TRBV20-1 to TRBJ2-7, with a weak D call TRBD2 (5 bases). The germline gives CDR1 DFQATT, CDR2 SNEGSKA (reference sequence). The CDR3 contains 14 residues. CDR3 sequence (DNA): TGCAGTGCTAGTACGGGGAATTGGGGTTACGAGCTGTACTTC. This gives the protein CSASTGNWGYELYF.

The chain uses TRBV12-3 or TRBV12-4 and TRBJ2-1, with no clear D. This CDR3 has 13 amino acids. The V end was cut by 3 bases, the J end by 5 bases, with 8 bases between. In DNA form, the CDR3 reads TGTGCCAGCAGTTTCCTTTCAGACAATGAGCAGTTCTTC. Translation: CASSFLSDNEQFF.

This clonotype was observed many times. The CDR3 here is CALGNTGELFF. In DNA, the CDR3 is TGTGCACTCGGGAACACCGGGGAGCTGTTTTTT. The chain employs TRBV7-9 and TRBJ2-2; no reliable D call. This CDR3 comprises 11 residues. CDR1 and CDR2 (germline): SEHNR, FQNEAQ (reference sequence).

The gene calls are TRBV6-5 and TRBJ2-7, with 10 nucleotides matching TRBD2. The CDR3 contains 17 residues. Germline-derived CDR1 and CDR2 are MNHEY and SVGAGI. Trimming removed 4 bases from V and 2 bases from J; junction bases left unmatched: 11. The CDR3, as DNA: TGTGCCAGCAGTTCTCGGCTAGCGGGAGACAATCCCTACGAGCAGTACTTC. It translates to CASSSRLAGDNPYEQYF.